This entry lists 8 T cell receptor beta chains sequenced from one sample in a study of shared clonotypes between healthy human individuals. Some clones are missing from TCRdb's copy, which holds only in-frame ones; the method was immunoSEQ multiplex PCR. The data contain around 510,000 clones, 95% to 97% of them singletons. Sequencing input: naive CD4+ T cells sorted from blood. Subset reported: CD45RA+ positively selected. These receptors all stem from a woman aged 30 to 39 in good health.

This clone was seen only once. The rearrangement links TRBV13 to TRBJ2-1, with TRBD2 matching over 8 bases. The V gene's germline CDR1 is PRHDT and CDR2 FYEKMQ (reference sequence). The ends lost 2 bases at V and 15 bases at J; junction bases unmatched: 15. This CDR3 region has 15 residues. This chain's CDR3 is CASSLLRQDGRAAFF. DNA for the CDR3: TGTGCCAGCAGCTTACTCCGACAGGACGGGAGGGCGGCGTTCTTC.

The chain carries TRBV28 and TRBJ2-7; 14 bases line up with TRBD2. CDR1 MDHEN and CDR2 SYDVKM come from the germline V gene. The CDR3 totals 16 residues. V gave up 4 bases and J gave up 3 bases; unmatched junction bases: 5. DNA of the CDR3: TGTGCCAGCAGTTCGGGACTAGCGGGAGCGTTCTACGAGCAGTACTTC. Its protein product is CASSSGLAGAFYEQYF. The variable domain in full, with the rest retrieved from reference TRBV28 and TRBJ2-7, is DVKVTQSSRYLVKRTGEKVFLECVQDMDHENMFWYRQDPGLGLRLIYFSYDVKMKEKGDIPEGYSVSREKKERFSLILESASTNQTSMYLCASSSGLAGAFYEQYFGPGTRLTVT.

The chain uses TRBV7-9 and TRBJ1-2; D remains ambiguous. This CDR3 has 14 amino acids. Germline CDR1 reads SEHNR; CDR2 reads FQNEAQ (reference sequence). The ends were cut back, 4 bases at V and 4 bases at J, with 13 bases in the middle. The CDR3 loop is CASSSSSYSYGYTF. For the CDR3, the DNA is TGTGCCAGCAGCTCCAGTTCTTATAGCTATGGCTACACCTTC.

The rearrangement uses TRBV7-2 and TRBJ1-6; D possibly corresponds to TRBD1 (6 bases). The CDR3 sequence is 14 residues long. Germline V gene lookup returns CDR1 SGHTA and CDR2 FQGNSA. The CDR3 sequence: CAQGSDLSNSPLHF. The DNA for the CDR3 is TGTGCACAGGGTTCAGATCTTTCTAATTCACCCCTCCACTTT.

The V gene is TRBV9, the J gene TRBJ2-1; D gene ambiguous. Trimming cost V 4 bases and J 4 bases, with 9 bases left between them. Germline CDR1 reads SGDLS; CDR2 reads YYNGEE. The CDR3 has 13 amino acids. The CDR3 region is CASSTDLYNEQFF. CDR3 DNA: TGTGCCAGCAGCACAGACCTTTACAATGAGCAGTTCTTC. Supplemented by reference TRBV9 and TRBJ2-1, the full variable domain reads DSGVTQTPKHLITATGQRVTLRCSPRSGDLSVYWYQQSLDQGLQFLIQYYNGEERAKGNILERFSAQQFPDLHSELNLSSLELGDSALYFCASSTDLYNEQFFGPGTRLTVL.

The rearrangement uses TRBV28 and TRBJ1-4, with D possibly TRBD1 on 6 matching bases. Germline loops: CDR1 MDHEN, CDR2 SYDVKM. The ends were cut back, 3 bases at V and 1 base at J, with 9 bases in the middle. The length of the CDR3 is 15 residues. The CDR3 DNA is TGTGCCAGCAGTTTCCGGGGGCTAACTAATGAAAAACTGTTTTTT. Its protein product is CASSFRGLTNEKLFF.

This chain links TRBV7-2 with TRBJ2-7; no reliable D call. The CDR3 covers 15 residues. Germline V CDR1 and CDR2: SGHTA, FQGNSA. V lost 5 bases and J lost 3, with 17 bases in between. The CDR3, as DNA: TGTGCCAGCAGCCCCTGGTGGACCGAAAACTACGAGCAGTACTTC. Protein sequence: CASSPWWTENYEQYF.

The V and J genes are TRBV6-5 and TRBJ2-7; possibly TRBD1 for D (6 bases). Germline assignment: CDR1 MNHEY and CDR2 SVGAGI. V was clipped by 0 bases and J by 3 bases, with 9 bases between them. This CDR3 spans 14 amino acids. CDR3: CASSYSAGDYEQYF. The CDR3 DNA follows: TGTGCCAGCAGTTACTCGGCAGGGGACTACGAGCAGTACTTC.